This T cell receptor beta chain was retrieved from a study of shared T cell receptors in the human thymus. Using immunoSEQ multiplex PCR, the repertoire was profiled, and TCRdb retains in-frame clones only, with some absent. The repertoire holds under 850,000 clones, with 85% to 90% as singletons. The CDR3 spans 14 residues. V dropped 3 bases and J dropped 7; count of bases not matched to a gene: 8. Germline values: CDR1 SGDLS, CDR2 YYNGEE. These data were also reused for a study on human thymus T cells.

The material sequenced was thymocytes. This TCR derives from a boy under two years old with a congenital heart defect. The rearrangement uses TRBV9 and TRBJ2-7, with TRBD2 matching 9 bases. CDR3 in amino acids: CASSASGTPREQYF. The CDR3 bases are TGTGCCAGCAGCGCTAGCGGGACCCCTAGGGAGCAGTACTTC.